The 32 T cell receptor delta chains below all came from one sample that was sequenced in a study of gamma-delta T cells after stem cell transplantation. TCRdb redid the clone calls on the RT-PCR reads with CATT. The table lists more than 1,500 delta-chain clones, about 15% of them singletons, with roughly 16% in the top ten. Sequences were obtained from gamma-delta T cells. These receptors all come from a human donor. It is not recorded whose cells these are; they may come from a transplant donor.

This clone was observed a few times. The TCRdb record carries a much larger clone's protein, which differs from this DNA's translation at residue 15; a read error is the likely cause, and the protein listed here is the DNA translation. The chain uses TRDV2 and TRDJ3; possibly TRDD3 for D (6 bases). The CDR3 runs to 18 residues. Germline CDR1 reads GEAIGNYY; CDR2 reads EKD. CDR3 sequence reads: CACDTVLGGSWDTRKMFF. In nucleotides, the CDR3 is TGTGCCTGTGACACCGTACTGGGAGGCTCCTGGGACACCCGAAAGATGTTTTTC.

A remark on this clone: A much larger clone differs by one base, so this may be a read error. The chain is built from TRDV2 and TRDJ3; 8 bases align to TRDD3. This CDR3 is built from 19 residues. Germline CDR1 reads GEAIGNYY; CDR2 reads EKD. CDR3 in DNA: TGTGCCTGTGGCACCGTACTGGGGGCCTCCTCCTGGGACACCCGACAGATGTTTTTC. Its protein product is CACGTVLGASSWDTRQMFF.

With respect to this clone: An end of the junction differs from the germline gene, which may be a read error. The chain is built from TRDV1 and TRDJ3; 9 positions match TRDD3. The CDR3 is 24 residues long. The V gene's germline CDR1 is TSWWSYY and CDR2 QGS. The CDR3 spells CALGSKEPRTHWGTSSWDTRQVFF. The DNA for the CDR3 is TGTGCTCTTGGCTCAAAGGAACCCAGGACGCACTGGGGGACAAGCTCCTGGGACACCCGACAGGTGTTTTTC.

A few counts support this clone. A read error likely explains why the TCRdb protein, taken from a much larger clone, differs from this DNA's translation at residue 18; the protein shown is translated from the DNA. This rearrangement joins TRDV1 to TRDJ2; 9 bases line up with TRDD3. Germline assignment: CDR1 TSWWSYY and CDR2 QGS. The CDR3 has 20 residues. The CDR3 region has the DNA TGTGCTCTTGGGGAAGATAACCTTCCCTGGGGGATCCGATGGGAAGCACAACCCTTCTTT. Translated: CALGEDNLPWGIRWEAQPFF.

The rearrangement links TRDV2 to TRDJ3, with 8 bases matching TRDD3. The length of the CDR3 is 18 residues. V was pared by 4 bases and J by 0 bases, with 7 bases of the junction left unmatched. CDR1 is GEAIGNYY, CDR2 EKD, per germline. The CDR3 nucleotides read TGTGCCTGTGATACTGGGGGGATTCGCTCCTGGGACACCCGACAGATGTTTTTC. This sequence encodes CACDTGGIRSWDTRQMFF.

In its sample, this clone ranks as large (0.1 to 1%). Other DNA sequences of this sample code for an identical CDR3. The J gene is TRDJ1, the V gene TRDV3; tentative D call: TRDD3 (6 bases). CDR1 is TVYSNPD and CDR2 is GDNSRS in the germline V gene (reference sequence). With 1 base removed from V and 0 bases from J, the gap between germline ends came to 30 bases. The CDR3 sequence is 20 residues long. The CDR3: CAFTRNPPNVLGGYTDKLIF. The CDR3 coding sequence is TGTGCCTTTACAAGGAACCCTCCTAACGTACTGGGTGGGTACACCGATAAACTCATCTTT. The entire variable domain, with the rest obtained from reference TRDV3 and TRDJ1, is as follows: CDKVTQSSPDQTVASGSEVVLLCTYDTVYSNPDLFWYRIRPDYSFQFVFYGDNSRSEGADFTQGRFSVKHILTQKAFHLVISPVRTEDSATYYCAFTRNPPNVLGGYTDKLIFGKGTRVTVEP.

This clone came up a few times. A much larger clone sits a single nucleotide away, making a read error possible. This same CDR3 is encoded by further DNA sequences in the sample. This chain's CDR3 is CACDHLLGDTIRSWDTRQMFF. The CDR3 coding sequence is TGTGCCTGTGACCACTTACTGGGGGACACTATTCGCTCCTGGGACACCCGACAGATGTTTTTC. This chain connects TRDV2 to TRDJ3, with 9 nucleotides matching TRDD3. Germline V CDR1 and CDR2: GEAIGNYY, EKD. The length of the CDR3 is 21 residues. The ends lost 3 bases at V and 0 bases at J; junction bases unmatched: 14.

As concerns this clone: A far larger clone is one nucleotide away, so this likely arose from a read error. This sample includes further DNA sequences coding for the same CDR3. The CDR3 bases are TGTGCTCTTGGGGAAAGACACCGGTGGGGGATGTCTGCTCCTTATTACACCGATAAACTCATCTTT. Amino acid sequence: CALGERHRWGMSAPYYTDKLIF. The gene calls are TRDV1 and TRDJ1, with 8 positions matching TRDD3. J lost 0 bases, V lost 2 bases, and 23 bases had no gene match. This CDR3 region has 22 residues. CDR1 is TSWWSYY, CDR2 QGS, per germline.

About this clone itself: Translating this DNA gives a protein that differs at residue 15 from the TCRdb one, which belongs to a much larger clone; a read error is likely, and the protein shown is this translation. The CDR3 region has the DNA TGTGCTCTTGGGGAAGATAACCTTCCCTGGGGGATCCGATGGAAAGCACAACTCTTCTTT. Its translation: CALGEDNLPWGIRWKAQLFF. The chain uses TRDV1 and TRDJ2; 9 bases are shared with TRDD3. The trim removed 2 bases at V and 7 bases at J, leaving 20 bases unmatched. In germline, CDR1 is TSWWSYY, CDR2 QGS. The CDR3 has 20 amino acids.

There are a few counts of this clone. The protein TCRdb gives is from a much larger clone and does not agree with this DNA's translation at residue 5, likely a read error; the protein shown here comes from the DNA. This chain joins TRDV1 and TRDJ2; 7 bases map to TRDD3. Germline-derived CDR1 and CDR2 are TSWWSYY and QGS. There are 18 residues in the CDR3. With V trimmed by 4 bases and J by 2 bases, 13 bases remained unmatched. The CDR3 DNA reads TGTGCTCTTGGGGGAATCGTGGGGGGGATGTCGTTGACAGCACAACTCTTCTTT. This encodes CALGGIVGGMSLTAQLFF.

By sample share, this clone is large. V and J are TRDV3 and TRDJ1, with TRDD3 as a possible D gene (6 bases). This CDR3 has 16 residues. Looked up from germline, CDR1 is TVYSNPD and CDR2 is GDNSRS (reference sequence). The V gene lost 4 bases and the J gene lost 0 bases, with 21 bases spanning the gap. The CDR3, as DNA: TGTGCCTCCCCGGGAGGGATAAAGCCCGACACCGATAAACTCATCTTT. Residues: CASPGGIKPDTDKLIF.

In its sample, this clone was seen a few times. Distinct nucleotide sequences in the sample also encode this CDR3. This rearrangement joins TRDV3 to TRDJ1; TRDD3 agrees at 13 bases. The V and J ends lost 1 base and 3 bases, in that order; junction bases with no gene match: 14. The CDR3 runs to 18 residues. CDR1 TVYSNPD and CDR2 GDNSRS come from the germline V gene (reference sequence). The CDR3 here is CAFNPYWGIRGFPDKLIF. In DNA, the CDR3 is TGTGCCTTTAATCCCTACTGGGGGATACGAGGTTTTCCCGATAAACTCATCTTT. Full variable domain (remainder filled in from reference TRDV3 and TRDJ1): CDKVTQSSPDQTVASGSEVVLLCTYDTVYSNPDLFWYRIRPDYSFQFVFYGDNSRSEGADFTQGRFSVKHILTQKAFHLVISPVRTEDSATYYCAFNPYWGIRGFPDKLIFGKGTRVTVEP.

This clone was observed a handful of times. This chain joins TRDV2 and TRDJ3; 10 nucleotides align to TRDD3. J lost 0 bases, V lost 0 bases, and 4 bases had no gene match. Germline V gives CDR1 GEAIGNYY, CDR2 EKD. The CDR3 has 19 amino acids. In DNA, the CDR3 is TGTGCCTGTGACACCGTATCTGGGGGATACTCCTGGGACACCCGACAGATGTTTTTC. Amino acids: CACDTVSGGYSWDTRQMFF.

Turning to this clone: A far larger clone is a single base away, which makes a read error likely. CDR3 residues: CACDTGVWAYPPWGIRTDKLIF. In DNA form, the CDR3 reads TGTGCCTGTGACACCGGGGTCTGGGCCTATCCCCCCTGGGGGATACGGACCGATAAACTCATCTTT. The rearrangement uses TRDV2 and TRDJ1; 12 nucleotides line up with TRDD3. The CDR3 length is 22 residues. Germline V gives CDR1 GEAIGNYY, CDR2 EKD. The V and J ends lost 0 bases and 2 bases, in that order; junction bases with no gene match: 21.

This clone is labeled as large. The same CDR3 can be traced to other DNA sequences in this sample. The chain has TRDV2 and TRDJ3, with 10 bases fitting TRDD3. The CDR3 covers 23 residues. CDR1 and CDR2 from the germline V gene are GEAIGNYY and EKD. V trimming: 0 bases; J trimming: 2 bases; junction bases outside the gene matches: 18. DNA of the CDR3: TGTGCCTGTGACACCGGAGCCCGGGGCGTTGGGGGATACCCCCCCTGGGACACCCGACAGATGTTTTTC. Translation: CACDTGARGVGGYPPWDTRQMFF.

This clone was detected a few times. TCRdb shows a much larger clone's protein in place of this DNA's translation, and the two differ at residue 3, likely through a read error; the protein shown is translated from the DNA. The chain links TRDV2 to TRDJ3; D possibly corresponds to TRDD3 (6 bases). The V gene's germline CDR1 is GEAIGNYY and CDR2 EKD. The CDR3 has 18 residues. The CDR3 reads CARDTVGMPSWDTRQMFF. The CDR3 DNA follows: TGTGCCCGTGACACCGTGGGGATGCCTTCCTGGGACACCCGACAGATGTTTTTC.

This clone was counted between two and nine times. Germline and junction disagree at one end, which may indicate a read error. The chain links TRDV1 to TRDJ1; 12 nucleotides line up with TRDD3. The CDR3 has 23 residues. Germline-derived CDR1 and CDR2 are TSWWSYY and QGS. The CDR3 bases are TGTGCTCTTGGGCCTCACTTCATCTACGGTTCTTACTGGGGGATACATTACCCCCATAGACTCATTTTT. As protein: CALGPHFIYGSYWGIHYPHRLIF.

Note on this clone: A read error likely explains this, since a far larger clone differs by one base. In the same sample, other DNA sequences code for this CDR3. The chain recombines TRAV29/DV5 with TRDJ1; TRDD3 matches at 9 bases. This CDR3 is 17 amino acids long. CDR1 NSMFDY and CDR2 ISSIKDK come from the germline V gene. The CDR3, as DNA: TGTGCCGCAAGGGGGATACCCTCCGATCCGTACACCGATAAACTCATCTTT. It encodes CAARGIPSDPYTDKLIF.

This clone is medium-sized in the sample. The chain carries TRDV1 and TRDJ1, with 9 bases matching TRDD3. J was trimmed by 2 bases and V by 1 base; bases with no gene match: 14. This CDR3 is built from 19 residues. In germline, CDR1 is TSWWSYY, CDR2 QGS. The CDR3 loop reads CALGEPPGKWGIWTDKLIF. The CDR3 nucleotides are TGTGCTCTTGGGGAACCCCCAGGGAAATGGGGGATATGGACCGATAAACTCATCTTT.

This clone is large. This sample also contains other DNA sequences that code for the same CDR3. The J gene is TRDJ2, the V gene TRDV2; 9 bases fit TRDD3. CDR1 and CDR2 (germline): GEAIGNYY, EKD. V was clipped by 3 bases and J by 5 bases; unmatched bases: 3. There are 14 residues in the CDR3. The CDR3 spells CACDSLGDTAQLFF. The CDR3, as DNA: TGTGCCTGTGACTCCCTGGGGGATACAGCACAACTCTTCTTT.

This clone was counted only a few times. Translating this DNA gives a protein that differs at residue 3 from the TCRdb one, which belongs to a much larger clone; a read error is likely, and the protein shown is this translation. The chain employs TRDV1 and TRDJ1; D tentatively reads TRDD2 or TRDD3 (5 bases each). This CDR3 spans 18 amino acids. Germline V CDR1 and CDR2: TSWWSYY, QGS. The CDR3 DNA is TGTGCTCATGGGGAACTTACTTCCCCACTTTTCAGCACCGATAAACTCATCTTT. The encoded protein is CAHGELTSPLFSTDKLIF.

In this sample, this clone turned up a few times. This chain uses TRDV1 with TRDJ1; 13 bases align to TRDD3. V trimming: 6 bases; J trimming: 3 bases; junction bases outside the gene matches: 31. This CDR3 is built from 24 residues. Germline V gene data show CDR1 as TSWWSYY and CDR2 as QGS. The CDR3 region is CALGLLSIPAWDTGGYEVADKLIF. In DNA form, the CDR3 reads TGTGCTCTTGGTCTATTATCTATTCCCGCTTGGGATACTGGGGGATACGAGGTCGCCGATAAACTCATCTTT.

The rearrangement links TRDV2 to TRDJ3; tentatively, D is TRDD3 (6 bases). There are 16 residues in the CDR3. Germline V lookup: CDR1 GEAIGNYY, CDR2 EKD. Deletions cut 3 bases from V and 22 bases from J, with 30 bases between. The CDR3 loop is CACDFGLYWDTRHIFF. DNA for the CDR3: TGTGCCTGTGACTTTGGGCTCTACTGGGACACCCGCCATATTTTTTTC.

This clone qualifies as medium-sized. The V call is TRDV1, the J call TRDJ1; 7 bases align to TRDD3. CDR3 length: 18 amino acids. Per the germline V gene, CDR1 is TSWWSYY and CDR2 is QGS. Unmatched junction bases numbered 18, after V lost 4 bases and J lost 4 bases. DNA of the CDR3: TGTGCTCTTGGGGCCAGGGTTACGTGTACTGGGGAGGACGATAAACTCATCTTT. It yields the protein CALGARVTCTGEDDKLIF.

This clone was seen only a few times. A much larger clone differs from this one at a single base, so this may be a read error. The genes are TRDV3 and TRDJ1; D uncertain. The CDR3 loop spans 17 amino acids. Germline V gene data show CDR1 as TVYSNPD and CDR2 as GDNSRS (reference sequence). The CDR3 DNA is TGTGCCTGTGACACCGGTGGGACGAACTTGTACACCGATAAACTCATCTTC. It codes for CACDTGGTNLYTDKLIF.

A remark on this clone: This may stem from a read error, because a much larger clone lies one nucleotide away. Other DNA sequences in this specimen translate into the identical CDR3. This chain connects TRDV2 to TRDJ3; 7 bases fit TRDD3. Germline CDR1 reads GEAIGNYY; CDR2 reads EKD. This CDR3 is 18 amino acids long. J was trimmed by 0 bases and V by 7 bases; bases with no gene match: 11. The CDR3 protein is CACDPLGVPSWDTRQMFF. The CDR3 bases are TGTGCCTGCGACCCCCTGGGGGTCCCCTCCTGGGACACCCGACAGATGTTTTTC.

This clone was found a few times. A read error is likely here: a far larger clone is one base away. The same CDR3 arises from other DNA sequences in this sample as well. This chain connects TRDV2 to TRDJ1; D is possibly TRDD3 (6 bases). There are 15 residues in the CDR3. Germline V CDR1 and CDR2: GEAIGNYY, EKD. V lost 3 bases to trimming and J lost 9 bases, with 22 bases between them. Written as DNA, the CDR3 is TGTGCCTGTGACCGGTTACTGGGAGATACTTATGAACTCATCTTT. It encodes CACDRLLGDTYELIF.

As concerns this clone: TCRdb's protein for this DNA is that of a much larger clone and differs from the translation at residue 14, likely a read error; the protein shown is the DNA translation. This chain uses TRDV3 with TRDJ1, with a tentative D call TRDD3 (6 bases). From germline, CDR1 is TVYSNPD and CDR2 GDNSRS (reference sequence). The CDR3 extends over 16 amino acids. The CDR3 here is CAIGAGGGLHTDKPIF. The CDR3 region has the DNA TGTGCCATTGGTGCGGGTGGGGGCCTTCACACCGATAAACCCATCTTT.

Note on this clone: The same CDR3 is also encoded by other DNA sequences in this sample. J is TRDJ3 and V is TRAV29/DV5, with D perhaps matching TRDD3 (5 bases). With 0 bases removed from V and 5 bases from J, the gap between germline ends came to 24 bases. Germline values: CDR1 NSMFDY, CDR2 ISSIKDK. The CDR3 is made up of 20 amino acids. The CDR3 loop reads CAASAFRKSSLLGDTRQMFF. The CDR3 region has the DNA TGTGCAGCAAGCGCGTTTCGCAAGTCCTCTCTACTGGGGGACACCCGACAGATGTTTTTC.

Comments on this clone: TCRdb pairs this DNA with a much larger clone's protein that differs at residue 3, likely a read error; the protein shown was translated from the DNA. This chain joins TRDV2 and TRDJ1, with D perhaps matching TRDD2 or TRDD3 (6 bases each). CDR1 GEAIGNYY and CDR2 EKD come from the germline V gene. The CDR3 length is 20 residues. The DNA for the CDR3 is TGTGCCAGTGACACTCCGCCTCCTACTCTGGGGATGGCCTACACCGATAAACTCATCTTT. Amino acids: CASDTPPPTLGMAYTDKLIF.

Concerning this clone itself: This may arise from a read error, as a much more abundant clone is one base away. The chain recombines TRDV2 with TRDJ3; 13 bases are shared with TRDD3. This CDR3 is 21 amino acids long. CDR1 and CDR2 from the germline V gene are GEAIGNYY and EKD. V shed 3 bases and J 4 bases; nucleotides not matched to a gene: 14. The CDR3: CACDLLLGDTPHPWDTRQMFF. The CDR3 coding sequence is TGTGCCTGTGACCTACTACTGGGGGATACGCCTCACCCTTGGGACACCCGACAGATGTTTTTC.

This clone was observed a few times. The likely explanation is a read error, given a far larger clone one base away. Other DNA sequences in this sample translate to the same CDR3. This chain links TRDV1 with TRDJ1; 12 bases map to TRDD3. From germline, CDR1 is TSWWSYY and CDR2 QGS. The CDR3 is 24 amino acids. The V and J ends lost 2 bases and 3 bases, in that order; junction bases with no gene match: 28. The CDR3 DNA sequence: TGTGCTCTTGGGGAAAAGGCGGGACTTCCTACCCGTACTGGGGGATACAGGGTCGCCGATAAACTCATCTTT. Translating it yields CALGEKAGLPTRTGGYRVADKLIF.